The rows below give T cell receptor beta chains drawn from one sample of a study of T-cell reconstitution after alpha-beta-depleted transplantation in children. TCRdb reprocessed the PCR reads with MiXCR, giving one entry per CDR3 protein. The sample carries a few hundred thousand distinct CDR3 sequences, more than 7.5% recorded once. The sequencing here drew on PBMCs from the stem cell graft donor, taken from the stem cell graft. The origin of the receptors is a human donor who donated a stem cell graft to a child with SCID. Both conserved end residues are part of each CDR3. Each record gives: V gene, clone size, J gene, D gene, CDR3 length, CDR3 DNA, CDR3 protein. The D gene is left open where the match is weak. Size tells how often a clone was seen (once, few, many) or the class of an expanded clone, and some rows leave it out.

TRBV20-1	many	TRBJ1-6	TRBD1	14	TGCAGTGCTCTACCGGGACAGGGATCTTCACCCCTCCACTTT	CSALPGQGSSPLHF
TRBV5-1	many	TRBJ1-2	.	15	TGCGCCAGCAGCTCATCCCCCAAATCGCCATATGGCTACACCTTC	CASSSSPKSPYGYTF
TRBV5-6	many	TRBJ2-1	TRBD2	16	TGTGCCAGCAGCTCCTTAGGACTAGGACGGCCAGGTGAGCAGTTCTTC	CASSSLGLGRPGEQFF
TRBV5-1	many	TRBJ2-7	.	13	TGCGCCAGCAGCCCGGACATCTCCTACGAGCAGTACTTC	CASSPDISYEQYF
TRBV5-1	.	TRBJ2-3	TRBD2	14	TGCGCCAGCAGTGGGCGGGGGGTCACAGATACGCAGTATTTT	CASSGRGVTDTQYF
TRBV18	many	TRBJ1-3	TRBD1	15	TGTGCCAGCTCACCAACGGGACAGAACTTGAACACCATATATTTT	CASSPTGQNLNTIYF
TRBV5-1	many	TRBJ2-5	.	16	TGCGCCAGCAGCTTGATCGGTATCACAGTTCAAGAGACCCAGTACTTC	CASSLIGITVQETQYF
TRBV7-3	many	TRBJ2-7	.	13	TGTGCCAGCAGTCTCGGACACGACTACGAGCAGTACTTC	CASSLGHDYEQYF
TRBV20-1	many	TRBJ1-4	.	14	TGCAGTGCTAGGAGGGGCTCCCTTAATGAAAAACTGTTTTTT	CSARRGSLNEKLFF
TRBV6-1	many	TRBJ1-6	.	16	TGTGCCAGCAGTCCCCGAGGGGACTCCTATAATTCACCCCTCCACTTT	CASSPRGDSYNSPLHF
TRBV20-1	many	TRBJ2-5	.	13	TGCAGTGGACTACTAGAGTACCAAGAGACCCAGTACTTC	CSGLLEYQETQYF
TRBV7-9	many	TRBJ2-2	TRBD1	14	TGTGCCAGCAGCACGGACAGGGCCACCGGGGAGCTGTTTTTT	CASSTDRATGELFF
TRBV20-1	.	TRBJ2-7	.	13	TGCAGTGCTAGAGTCAGGGTCTCCTACGAGCAGTACTTC	CSARVRVSYEQYF
TRBV4-3	many	TRBJ1-5	.	15	TGCGCCAGCAGCCAAGATGGGGCAGGGCTCCAGCCCCAGCATTTT	CASSQDGAGLQPQHF
TRBV7-9	.	TRBJ1-1	.	16	TGTGCCAGCAGCTTAGGGAAGGGTAAAGGAAACACTGAAGCTTTCTTT	CASSLGKGKGNTEAFF
TRBV7-7	once	TRBJ2-1	TRBD2	17	TGTGCCAGCAGCCCGGGACTAGCGGAACACTCCTACAATGAGCAGTTCTTC	CASSPGLAEHSYNEQFF
TRBV5-1	many	TRBJ2-7	.	14	TGCGCCAGCAGCTTGGGGACCCAGGCCTACGAGCAGTACTTC	CASSLGTQAYEQYF
TRBV10-2	.	TRBJ2-7	TRBD1	14	TGCGCCAGCGTCCGGGACAGGGGTGTCTACGAGCAGTACTTC	CASVRDRGVYEQYF
TRBV6-5	many	TRBJ2-7	.	13	TGTGCCAGCAGTTACGTGGGGGCCTACGAGCAGTACTTC	CASSYVGAYEQYF
TRBV5-1	.	TRBJ2-5	.	15	TGCGCCAGCAGCGAAGGGGGAACCCCCGAAGAGACCCAGTACTTC	CASSEGGTPEETQYF
TRBV3-1	few	TRBJ2-1	TRBD1	14	TGTGCCAGCAGCCGGCGACAGGGCCACAATGAGCAGTTCTTC	CASSRRQGHNEQFF
TRBV10-3	many	TRBJ2-7	TRBD1	13	TGTGCCATCAGCAGACAGGGGAGCTACGAGCAGTACTTC	CAISRQGSYEQYF
TRBV5-1	many	TRBJ1-4	.	16	TGCGCCAGCAGCTTCACAGGACGGGCTTGGAATGAAAAACTGTTTTTT	CASSFTGRAWNEKLFF
TRBV5-1	many	TRBJ2-1	.	15	TGCGCCAGCAGCTTACTTGCAAACGCTCACGGAGAGCAGTTCTTC	CASSLLANAHGEQFF
TRBV6-5	many	TRBJ1-2	.	16	TGTGCCAGCAGTTACGATATAGACAGTGTTGACTATGGCTACACCTTC	CASSYDIDSVDYGYTF
TRBV24-1	.	TRBJ2-1	.	11	TGTGCCACCTTTTATTTTGGTGAGCAGTTCTTC	CATFYFGEQFF
TRBV20-1	many	TRBJ1-5	.	13	TGCAGTGCTATCTGGGGGGGAGATCAGCCCCAGCATTTT	CSAIWGGDQPQHF
TRBV6-5	many	TRBJ1-4	.	15	TGTGCCAGCAGTCCCCGAAGGGGGTATAATGAAAAACTGTTTTTT	CASSPRRGYNEKLFF
TRBV9	many	TRBJ2-5	.	14	TGTGCCAGCAGCGTAGGGCAGGGGTTTGAGACCCAGTACTTC	CASSVGQGFETQYF
TRBV5-1	many	TRBJ2-5	TRBD2	14	TGCGCCAGCAGCTCCGGGACTAAGAGCGAGACCCAGTACTTC	CASSSGTKSETQYF